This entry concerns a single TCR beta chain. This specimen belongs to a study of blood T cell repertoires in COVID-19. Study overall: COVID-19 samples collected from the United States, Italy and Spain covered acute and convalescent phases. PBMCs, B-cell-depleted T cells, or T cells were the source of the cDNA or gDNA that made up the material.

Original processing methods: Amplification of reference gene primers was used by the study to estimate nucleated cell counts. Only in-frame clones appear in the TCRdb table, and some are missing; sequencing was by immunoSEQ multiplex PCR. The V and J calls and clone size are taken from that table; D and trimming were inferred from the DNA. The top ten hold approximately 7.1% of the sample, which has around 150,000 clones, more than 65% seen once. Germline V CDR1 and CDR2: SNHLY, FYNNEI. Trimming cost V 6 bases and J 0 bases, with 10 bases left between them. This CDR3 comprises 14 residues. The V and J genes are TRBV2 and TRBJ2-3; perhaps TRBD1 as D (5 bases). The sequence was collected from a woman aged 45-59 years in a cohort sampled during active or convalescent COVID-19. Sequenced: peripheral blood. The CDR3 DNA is TGTGCCAGCAGAGGCGACAGTAGCACAGATACGCAGTATTTT. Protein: CASRGDSSTDTQYF.